Each of the 5 T cell receptor beta chains below was sequenced from the same sample in a study of graft-versus-host responses after intestinal transplantation. Only in-frame clones appear in the TCRdb table, and some are missing; sequencing was by immunoSEQ multiplex PCR. The sample has over 40,000 clones; approximately 88% are singletons. Antigen specificity for these receptors is unknown. The sample here was unstimulated CD4+ T cells sorted from spleen or lymph node cells, taken before transplant. The receptors derive from a human donor who was the organ donor for an intestinal transplant.

The chain has TRBV19 and TRBJ2-3, with D tentatively TRBD2 (5 bases). Per germline, CDR1 LNHDA and CDR2 SQIVND (reference sequence). The CDR3 runs 13 residues. The V and J ends lost 8 bases and 5 bases respectively, with 14 bases between them. The CDR3 nucleotides are TGTGCCAGTTCCCCCCGGGGAAGAGATACGCAGTATTTT. Its protein is CASSPRGRDTQYF.

The CDR3 coding sequence is TGTGCCAGCAGCCGGGGGGCGGGGGGCACAGATACGCAGTATTTT. Its protein is CASSRGAGGTDTQYF. This chain connects TRBV2 to TRBJ2-3; TRBD2 is a possible D gene (7 bases). The CDR3 totals 15 residues. Trimming pared 6 bases from V and 1 base from J, leaving 14 bases between. Germline values: CDR1 SNHLY, CDR2 FYNNEI.

The chain is built from TRBV4-1 and TRBJ2-5; TRBD1 matches at 10 bases. The germline gives CDR1 MGHRA, CDR2 YSYEKL. The CDR3 length is 17 residues. With V trimmed by 4 bases and J by 1 base, 9 bases remained unmatched. CDR3 residues: CASSPLPRTGGQETQYF. In nucleotides, the CDR3 is TGCGCCAGCAGCCCCTTACCTCGGACAGGGGGCCAAGAGACCCAGTACTTC.

This clone has just one count. CDR3 sequence: CASRISATPNYGYTF. CDR3 bases: TGTGCCAGCAGAATATCTGCGACACCTAACTATGGCTACACCTTC. The chain links TRBV6-1 to TRBJ1-2; D remains ambiguous. V was clipped by 6 bases and J by 0 bases, with 14 bases between them. The CDR3 runs 15 residues. The V gene's germline CDR1 is MNHNS and CDR2 SASEGT.

This chain connects TRBV5-1 to TRBJ2-2; 7 positions agree with TRBD1. Germline V gives CDR1 SGHRS, CDR2 YFSETQ. The V gene end was trimmed by 5 bases and the J gene end by 7 bases; junction bases not matched to a gene: 5. CDR3 length: 13 residues. The CDR3: CASSTTGLGELFF. CDR3 bases: TGCGCCAGCAGTACGACAGGGCTCGGGGAGCTGTTTTTT.